This entry lists 14 T cell receptor beta chains sequenced from one sample in a study of blood T cell repertoires in COVID-19. Method: immunoSEQ multiplex PCR; TCRdb's copy keeps in-frame clones and lacks some. The data show 60,000 to 75,000 clones, with more than 75% seen just once and 50% held by the top ten. The sample consisted of peripheral blood. All receptors come from an elderly woman with acute or convalescent COVID-19.

This chain uses TRBV28 with TRBJ2-7; 8 bases align to TRBD2. The V segment lost 6 bases and the J segment 6 bases; nucleotides outside the gene matches: 13. Germline values: CDR1 MDHEN, CDR2 SYDVKM. The CDR3 has 15 residues. As DNA, the CDR3 is TGTGCCAGCAGCGACCGGATCTTCGGGAGGGCCGAGCAGTACTTC. It codes for CASSDRIFGRAEQYF.

The gene calls are TRBV29-1 and TRBJ1-1, with D possibly TRBD1 on 5 matching bases. Germline V gene lookup returns CDR1 SQVTM and CDR2 ANQGSEA. V was pared by 6 bases and J by 5 bases, with 13 bases between. This CDR3 is 12 amino acids long. The CDR3 loop is CSVHGGGTEAFF. DNA for the CDR3: TGCAGCGTACATGGGGGGGGTACTGAAGCTTTCTTT. Full variable domain (missing parts from reference TRBV29-1 and TRBJ1-1): SAVISQKPSRDICQRGTSLTIQCQVDSQVTMMFWYRQQPGQSLTLIATANQGSEATYESGFVIDKFPISRPNLTFSTLTVSNMSPEDSSIYLCSVHGGGTEAFFGQGTRLTVV.

This clone was counted only a few times. V usage is TRBV7-2 and J usage is TRBJ2-7; 9 bases are shared with TRBD2. Germline trimming cut 5 bases from V and 0 bases from J; bases unmatched to any gene: 11. The germline V gene has CDR1 SGHTA and CDR2 FQGNSA. The CDR3 extends over 17 amino acids. The CDR3 DNA follows: TGTGCCAGCAGCCCCCGTGGGGCGGGAGGGCCCTCCTACGAGCAGTACTTC. Amino acids: CASSPRGAGGPSYEQYF.

In this sample, this clone turned up a few times. The gene calls are TRBV29-1 and TRBJ2-1, with D unclear. The V gene's germline CDR1 is SQVTM and CDR2 ANQGSEA. V was clipped by 5 bases and J by 3 bases, with 8 bases between them. The CDR3 totals 12 residues. The CDR3 spells CSVQQNYNEQFF. The CDR3, as DNA: TGCAGCGTTCAACAGAACTACAATGAGCAGTTCTTC.

CDR3 DNA: TGTGCCAGCGGGACAGCCTACGAGCAGTACTTC. Protein sequence: CASGTAYEQYF. The genes are TRBV28 and TRBJ2-7; the match to TRBD1 covers 7 bases. This CDR3 comprises 11 residues. The junction had 0 bases not matched to a gene; V was cut back by 8 bases and J by 2 bases. Germline assignment: CDR1 MDHEN and CDR2 SYDVKM.

The chain employs TRBV4-1 and TRBJ1-4, with a possible D match to TRBD1 (5 bases). The CDR3 has 15 amino acids. Trimming pared 4 bases from V and 7 bases from J, leaving 16 bases between. From germline, CDR1 is MGHRA and CDR2 YSYEKL. The CDR3 nucleotides read TGCGCCAGCAGCCGGGACTCCGGCTCGGGTGAAAAACTGTTTTTT. It is translated as CASSRDSGSGEKLFF.

A single count supports this clone. This chain uses TRBV29-1 with TRBJ2-2; the match to TRBD1 covers 7 bases. Germline V lookup: CDR1 SQVTM, CDR2 ANQGSEA. The CDR3 has 14 amino acids. V shed 5 bases, J shed 4 bases, and the junction held 7 bases outside the gene matches. The DNA for the CDR3 is TGCAGCGTTAAGACAGGGAGTAGCACCGGGGAGCTGTTTTTT. The encoded protein is CSVKTGSSTGELFF.

CDR3 sequence (DNA): TGTGCCAGTAGTACCGGGGTTAACTATGGCTACACCTTC. It encodes CASSTGVNYGYTF. The chain joins TRBV19 to TRBJ1-2, with D unresolved. Trimming took off 4 bases at V and 1 base at J, with 7 bases between the two ends. CDR1 LNHDA and CDR2 SQIVND come from the germline V gene (reference sequence). This CDR3 spans 13 amino acids.

This chain uses TRBV3-1 (or the pseudogene TRBV3-2) with TRBJ2-2; unclear D gene. The germline CDR1 and CDR2 sequences are LGHDT and YNNKEL (reference sequence). V was trimmed by 4 bases and J by 1 base, leaving 10 bases between them. CDR3 length equals 15 residues. This CDR3 reads CASSPRLGNTGELFF. As DNA, the CDR3 is TGTGCCAGCAGCCCACGACTGGGGAACACCGGGGAGCTGTTTTTT.

This rearrangement joins TRBV28 to TRBJ1-1; 8 nucleotides agree with TRBD1. CDR3 length: 14 residues. Germline V CDR1 and CDR2: MDHEN, SYDVKM. V lost 8 bases to trimming and J lost 5 bases; unmatched junction nucleotides: 10. The CDR3 DNA sequence: TGTGCCAGCGGAGAACAGGGGGGAAGGACTGAAGCTTTCTTT. This sequence encodes CASGEQGGRTEAFF.

The chain employs TRBV28 and TRBJ2-1, with 7 bases that match TRBD1. Per the germline V gene, CDR1 is MDHEN and CDR2 is SYDVKM. The CDR3 loop spans 15 amino acids. The trim removed 3 bases at V and 4 bases at J, leaving 6 bases unmatched. CDR3 bases: TGTGCCAGCAGTTTTAACAGGGGACGATACAATGAGCAGTTCTTC. It is translated as CASSFNRGRYNEQFF.

This clone was counted a single time. The chain employs TRBV3-1 (or the pseudogene TRBV3-2) and TRBJ2-7, with 13 nucleotides matching TRBD2. V was clipped by 1 base and J by 0 bases; unmatched bases: 6. There are 18 residues in the CDR3. In germline, CDR1 is LGHDT, CDR2 YNNKEL (reference sequence). The CDR3 DNA is TGTGCCAGCAGCCAAGGTGGGACTAGCGGGGTGAGCTCCTACGAGCAGTACTTC. Translation: CASSQGGTSGVSSYEQYF.

CDR3 in amino acids: CASSPNRDSGRNEQFF. The CDR3 nucleotides read TGTGCCAGCAGCCCAAACCGGGACTCCGGACGTAATGAGCAGTTCTTC. The J gene is TRBJ2-1, the V gene TRBV7-3; TRBD2 might be the D (6 bases). In germline, CDR1 is SGHTA, CDR2 FQGTGA. V lost 5 bases to trimming and J lost 7 bases, with 21 bases between them. The CDR3 contains 16 residues. Based on the CDR3 plus reference TRBV7-3 and TRBJ2-1, the full variable domain is GAGVSQTPSNKVTEKGKYVELRCDPISGHTALYWYRQSLGQGPEFLIYFQGTGAADDSGLPNDRFFAVRPEGSVSTLKIQRTERGDSAVYLCASSPNRDSGRNEQFFGPGTRLTVL.

The rearrangement links TRBV7-2 to TRBJ2-7, with D possibly matching TRBD1 (7 bases). CDR3 size: 15 residues. V was trimmed by 1 base and J by 3 bases, leaving 13 bases between them. Per germline, CDR1 SGHTA and CDR2 FQGNSA. CDR3 region: CASSLGAGQFYEQYF. The CDR3, as DNA: TGTGCCAGCAGCTTAGGGGCGGGACAGTTCTACGAGCAGTACTTC.